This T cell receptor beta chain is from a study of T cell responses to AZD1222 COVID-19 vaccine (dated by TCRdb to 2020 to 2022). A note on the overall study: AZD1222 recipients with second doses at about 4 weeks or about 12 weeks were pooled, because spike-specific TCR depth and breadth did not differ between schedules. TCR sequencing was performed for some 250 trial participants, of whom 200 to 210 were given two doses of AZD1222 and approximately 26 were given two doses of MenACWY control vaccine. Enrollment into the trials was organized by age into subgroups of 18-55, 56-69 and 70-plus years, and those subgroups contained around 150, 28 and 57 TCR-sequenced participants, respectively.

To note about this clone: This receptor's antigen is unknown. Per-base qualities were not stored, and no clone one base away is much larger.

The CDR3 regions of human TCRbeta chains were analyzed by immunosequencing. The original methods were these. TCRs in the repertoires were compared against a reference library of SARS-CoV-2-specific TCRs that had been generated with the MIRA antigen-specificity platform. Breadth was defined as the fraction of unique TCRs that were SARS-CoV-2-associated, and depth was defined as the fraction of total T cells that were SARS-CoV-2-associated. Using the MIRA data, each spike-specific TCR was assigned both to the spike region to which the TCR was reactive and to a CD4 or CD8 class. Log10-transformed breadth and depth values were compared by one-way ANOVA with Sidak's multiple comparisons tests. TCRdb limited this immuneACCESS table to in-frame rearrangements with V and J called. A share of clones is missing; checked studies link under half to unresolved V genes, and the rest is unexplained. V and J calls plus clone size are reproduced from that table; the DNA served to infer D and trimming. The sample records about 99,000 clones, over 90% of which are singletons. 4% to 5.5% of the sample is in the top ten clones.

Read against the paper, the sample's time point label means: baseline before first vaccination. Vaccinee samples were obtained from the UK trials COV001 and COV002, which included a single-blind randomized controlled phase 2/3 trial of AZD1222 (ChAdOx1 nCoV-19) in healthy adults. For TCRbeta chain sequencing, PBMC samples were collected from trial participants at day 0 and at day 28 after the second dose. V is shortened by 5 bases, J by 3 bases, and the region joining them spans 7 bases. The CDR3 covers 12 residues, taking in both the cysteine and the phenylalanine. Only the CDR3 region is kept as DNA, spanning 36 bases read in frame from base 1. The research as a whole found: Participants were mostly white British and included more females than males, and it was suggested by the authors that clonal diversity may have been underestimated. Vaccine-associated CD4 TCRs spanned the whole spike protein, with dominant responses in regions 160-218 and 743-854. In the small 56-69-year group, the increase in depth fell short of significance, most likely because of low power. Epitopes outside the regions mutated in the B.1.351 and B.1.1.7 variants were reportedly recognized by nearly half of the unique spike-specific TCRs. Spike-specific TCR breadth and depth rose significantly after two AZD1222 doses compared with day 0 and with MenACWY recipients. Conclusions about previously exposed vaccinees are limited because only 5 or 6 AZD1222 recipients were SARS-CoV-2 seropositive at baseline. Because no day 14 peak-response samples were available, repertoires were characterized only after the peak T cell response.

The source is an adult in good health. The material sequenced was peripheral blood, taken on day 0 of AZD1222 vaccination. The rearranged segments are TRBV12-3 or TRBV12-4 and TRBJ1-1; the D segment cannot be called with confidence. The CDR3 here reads CASSKIHTEAFF. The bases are TGTGCCAGCAGTAAGATTCACACTGAAGCTTTCTTT.